This T cell receptor beta chain was profiled in a study of blood T cell repertoires in COVID-19. Participants came from 24 US areas, aged roughly 18 to 95 years. Two consecutive negative NP/OP PCR tests, clearance, or resolved symptoms defined Cohort 3 recovery. This clone was observed a single time. This CDR3 has 16 residues. The V gene's germline CDR1 is SGHNT and CDR2 YENEEA. With 4 bases clipped from V and 5 bases from J, the junction kept 6 bases outside the gene matches. Original methodology: Cell counts per sample came from amplifying reference gene primers. Assay used: immunoSEQ multiplex PCR; TCRdb lists only in-frame clones, some missing. The V and J calls and clone size are taken from that table; D and trimming were inferred from the DNA. The repertoire holds around 160,000 clones, roughly 80% seen once, with about 3.7% in the top ten.

The sample comprised PBMCs or T cells enriched from blood (not recorded which). J is TRBJ2-3 and V is TRBV11-3; 13 positions match TRBD2. The sequence came from a woman aged 55 to 70 who had recovered from COVID-19. The CDR3 DNA follows: TGTGCCAGCAGCTCACTAGCGGGGGGGCAGAAAGATACGCAGTATTTT. Protein: CASSSLAGGQKDTQYF.